The rows below give T cell receptor beta chains drawn from one sample of a study of T cell responses to AZD1222 COVID-19 vaccine. Produced via immunoSEQ multiplex PCR; TCRdb's table is partial and in-frame only. Of some 130,000 clones listed, roughly nine tenths are singletons. Specimen: peripheral blood, collected on day 0 of AZD1222 vaccination. The source is an adult in good health. Both conserved end residues are part of each CDR3. The D gene is left open where the match is weak. Clone sizes are given selectively: once, few, many, or a class where the clone is expanded.

>NA|TRBJ2-1|NA|TRBV29-1
TGCAGCGTTGGGCGCAGCGACAATGAGCAGTTCTTC
CSVGRSDNEQFF
>NA|TRBJ1-1|NA|TRBV6-5
TGTGCCAGCAGCGAGTGGATGTCGGACACTGAAGCTTTCTTT
CASSEWMSDTEAFF
>NA|TRBJ2-5|NA|TRBV7-8
TGTGCCAGCAGCTTCCTCCCGGAGGAGGGATTCGAAGAGACCCAGTACTTC
CASSFLPEEGFEETQYF
>TRBD2|TRBJ2-1|NA|TRBV7-3
TGTGCCAGCAGCCTGGGACTAGCGGGAGGTGTTGAGCAGTTCTTC
CASSLGLAGGVEQFF
>TRBD2|TRBJ2-1|NA|TRBV4-1
TGCGCCAGCAGCCTCGCCGGGACTAGCGTCAATGAGCAGTTCTTC
CASSLAGTSVNEQFF
>NA|TRBJ2-7|NA|TRBV5-6
TGTGCCAGCAGCTTGGTACCCACCCTGGGGTCCTACGAGCAGTACTTC
CASSLVPTLGSYEQYF
>NA|TRBJ1-4|NA|TRBV6-5
TGTGCCAGCCGATTGAGGACCAATGAAAAACTGTTTTTT
CASRLRTNEKLFF
>NA|TRBJ1-1|once|TRBV29-1
TGCAGCTCGCGGTCGGCCACTGAAGCTTTCTTT
CSSRSATEAFF
>NA|TRBJ1-2|NA|TRBV27
TGTGCCAGCAGACGGACAGCTGCCCCGGGCTACACCTTC
CASRRTAAPGYTF
>NA|TRBJ1-2|NA|TRBV6-5
TGTGCCAGCAGTTACTCGAGCACGGGGGGAGGCTACACCTTC
CASSYSSTGGGYTF
>NA|TRBJ2-1|NA|TRBV6-1
TGTGCCAGCAGTGAATTTTATTTGAATGAGCAGTTCTTC
CASSEFYLNEQFF
>TRBD1|TRBJ2-3|NA|TRBV29-1
TGCAGCGTTGAAAGTTGGGGACAGGGGCGAAGCACAGATACGCAGTATTTT
CSVESWGQGRSTDTQYF
>NA|TRBJ2-7|NA|TRBV13
TGTGCCAGCAGCTTAGGTGACGGAGTTCGGTACTTC
CASSLGDGVRYF
>TRBD2|TRBJ2-1|NA|TRBV4-2
TGTGCCAGCAGCCAGGTAGGGACTAGCGGAGCTGGGTCCTACAATGAGCAGTTCTTC
CASSQVGTSGAGSYNEQFF
>TRBD1|TRBJ2-3|NA|TRBV19
TGTGCCAGTAGGCGACAGGGGGCGGTGGATACGCAGTATTTT
CASRRQGAVDTQYF